The T cell receptor beta chain under discussion was sequenced for a study of CD4 T cell repertoires in COVID-19 (dated by TCRdb to the early 2020s). For context, the study as a whole: For cross-reactivity analysis, CFSE-low cells were expanded with IL-2 for 10 days and were then relabeled and restimulated with spike proteins from other coronaviruses. In COVID-19-recovered individuals, the study described naturally processed CD4+ T cell responses to SARS-CoV-2 spike and nucleoprotein and used TCR Vbeta sequencing to evaluate clonal composition. In a few recovered individuals, the researchers analyzed the TCR Vbeta repertoire of SARS-CoV-2-reactive T cells at the subset level.

What this sample's time point label stands for: sample from a COVID-19-recovered individual after infection. Donors were patients who had recovered from mild-to-severe COVID-19. Memory T cell samples that were not cultured were sequenced immediately after ex vivo isolation. From peripheral blood mononuclear cells, the researchers isolated CD4+ total memory, central memory, effector memory and circulating T follicular helper cells. Of note for this clone: It has no known antigen specificity. Base qualities are not provided; no much larger clone lies one nucleotide away.

What the work shows at the level of the full study, not this receptor alone: Between 7 and 25% of SARS-CoV-2 clonotypes were also detected in SARS-CoV and/or HKU1 spike-stimulated secondary cultures, consistent with cross-reactivity. Several of the most expanded SARS-CoV-2-reactive clonotypes were shared between two or all three memory subsets, suggesting intraclonal diversification.

The library was generated by the immunoSEQ multiplex PCR assay. The paper's processing steps were these. Repertoire overlap between subsets was quantified using the Chao-Jaccard similarity index and counts of shared clonotypes. Entries here come from immuneACCESS through TCRdb and include only in-frame sequences with V and J called. Some clones fail to appear in such tables; in the studies checked, an unresolved V gene covers under half of the shortfall, and the cause of the remainder is unknown. The V and J calls and the clone size are those of that table, but D and trimming were determined from the DNA. This sample holds more than 65,000 clones; under 90% were observed only once. About 0.5% of the sample lies in the top ten. Measured from the cysteine to the phenylalanine, the CDR3 is 15 residues long. Only the CDR3 region is kept as DNA, spanning 45 bases read in frame from base 1. V loses 7 bases of germline sequence and J loses 2 bases, and the interval between the two ends is 15 bases. As encoded in the germline V gene (reference sequence), CDR1 is MNHNY while CDR2 is SVGAGI.

Recombination linked TRBV6-6 to TRBJ1-5; the D segment cannot be called with confidence. The sequences come from CD4+ T cells from peripheral blood, collected after recovery from COVID-19. The clonotype originates from a human donor who had COVID-19. The CDR3 region has the sequence CASTQQKAGNQPQHF. The bases read TGTGCCAGCACCCAGCAAAAAGCAGGCAATCAGCCCCAGCATTTT.